These T cell receptor beta chains were read from a single sample in a study of T cell responses to AZD1222 COVID-19 vaccine. Produced via immunoSEQ multiplex PCR; TCRdb's table is partial and in-frame only. Of about 110,000 clones detected, approximately 90% appear once; the ten largest clones hold 4.5% to 6%. The sample consisted of peripheral blood, taken 28 days after the second AZD1222 dose. These receptors were obtained from an adult who received the AZD1222 COVID-19 vaccine. The CDR3 runs from the conserved cysteine through the conserved F or W. A D gene is named only where the DNA matches it firmly.

- TRBJ1-3 TRBV7-8 TGTGCCAGCACCGCTTTAGTCCCGGGAAGTCCCTCTGGAAACACCATATATTTT CASTALVPGSPSGNTIYF
TRBD1 TRBJ2-7 TRBV27 TGTGCCAGCAGTTCGGGACAGGACCACGAGCAGTACTTC CASSSGQDHEQYF
- TRBJ1-1 TRBV19 TGTGCCAGTGAGTCATCAGGGAGTACTGAAGCTTTCTTT CASESSGSTEAFF
- TRBJ1-2 TRBV6-5 TGTGCCAGCAGCACGGGGGGCTATGGCTACACCTTC CASSTGGYGYTF
- TRBJ1-5 TRBV10-2 TGCGCCAGCAGTGGTGGAGGGAATGGAAATCAGCCCCAGCATTTT CASSGGGNGNQPQHF
- TRBJ2-7 TRBV28 TGTGCCAGCAGTTTAACGACCCCTTACGAGCAGTACTTC CASSLTTPYEQYF
- TRBJ1-4 TRBV6-5 TGTGCCAGCAGTTACTCCCCCGGGGCGGCTAATGAAAAACTGTTTTTT CASSYSPGAANEKLFF
TRBD1 TRBJ1-4 TRBV4-2 TGTGCCAGCAGCCGGCCCCAGGGGGGGGGAGGACCTAATGAAAAACTGTTTTTT CASSRPQGGGGPNEKLFF
TRBD1 TRBJ2-5 TRBV6-1 TGTGCCAGCAGTGAATCGGGGACAGGGGTCGAGACCCAGTACTTC CASSESGTGVETQYF
- TRBJ2-2 TRBV5-1 TGCGCCAGCAGCTTGGGACCAACTGGGGCCGGGGAGCTGTTTTTT CASSLGPTGAGELFF
- TRBJ1-5 TRBV27 TGTGCCAGCAGTTTGTTGGGGGGGCCCCAGCATTTT CASSLLGGPQHF
- TRBJ2-5 TRBV3-1/TRBV3-2 TGTGCCAGCAGCCAAGAAGGTGGGTACCCAGAGACCCAGTACTTC CASSQEGGYPETQYF
- TRBJ2-7 TRBV3-1/TRBV3-2 - CASYTCPAGSPYEQYF
- TRBJ2-7 TRBV19 TGTGCCAGTAGTCGATACACCACCCGGGTCTCGAGCTCCTACGAGCAGTACTTC CASSRYTTRVSSSYEQYF